The rows below give T cell receptor beta chains drawn from one sample of a study of T-cell memory formation after mild COVID-19. TCRdb ran MiXCR on the 5' RACE reads and lists one entry per CDR3 protein. The table records roughly 620,000 distinct CDR3 sequences, roughly 18% of them present only once. Material: PBMCs or a T cell subset sorted from them (not recorded which). All receptors come from an adult woman who had mild COVID-19 (a few samples of this study predate the infection). Cell type and time point are not known. Both conserved end residues are part of each CDR3. The order of the fields is D gene, J gene, V gene, clone size, CDR3 protein, CDR3 DNA. A D gene is named only where the DNA matches it firmly. Size is omitted from some rows. Given values are once, few, many or a class for expanded clones.

>TRBD2|TRBJ2-2|TRBV6-5|.
CASSYWGEAGATGELFF
TGTGCCAGCAGTTACTGGGGGGAAGCGGGAGCTACCGGGGAGCTGTTTTTT
>TRBD1|TRBJ1-2|TRBV19|few
CASIVTGQGASPHGYTF
TGTGCCAGTATCGTTACGGGACAGGGTGCCAGCCCGCATGGCTACACCTTC
>TRBD2|TRBJ2-2|TRBV9|.
CASSPGTSSAGELFF
TGTGCCAGCAGCCCCGGGACTAGCTCGGCCGGGGAGCTGTTTTTT
>TRBD1|TRBJ1-2|TRBV3-1|.
CASSQGQGLIGYTF
TGTGCCAGCAGCCAGGGACAGGGACTGATCGGCTACACCTTC
>TRBD2|TRBJ2-2|TRBV7-6|few
CASSLTAGGPYTGELFF
TGTGCCAGCAGCCTTACCGCGGGAGGGCCCTACACCGGGGAGCTGTTTTTT
>TRBD1|TRBJ2-1|TRBV12-3/TRBV12-4|few
CASSYQGALGNEQFF
TGTGCCAGCAGTTATCAGGGGGCCTTAGGCAATGAGCAGTTCTTC
>TRBD1|TRBJ2-3|TRBV15|.
CATSMDGTVLSTDTQYF
TGTGCCACCAGCATGGATGGGACAGTTCTATCCACAGATACGCAGTATTTT
>.|TRBJ2-2|TRBV12-5|few
CASGPGTGELFF
TGTGCTAGTGGTCCCGGCACCGGGGAGCTGTTTTTT
>.|TRBJ2-7|TRBV12-3/TRBV12-4|.
CASSSGLTSYEQYF
TGTGCCAGCAGCTCCGGACTGACCTCCTACGAGCAGTACTTC
>TRBD2|TRBJ2-5|TRBV7-2|many
CASKGLAGVETQYF
TGTGCCAGCAAGGGACTAGCGGGAGTCGAGACCCAGTACTTC
>.|TRBJ2-6|TRBV7-6|many
CASSLALGPGANVLTF
TGTGCCAGCAGCTTAGCGCTAGGCCCTGGGGCCAACGTCCTGACTTTC
>.|TRBJ1-1|TRBV12-3/TRBV12-4|.
CASSLEALWRAFF
TGTGCCAGCAGTTTAGAGGCCCTATGGCGAGCTTTCTTT
>TRBD2|TRBJ2-1|TRBV29-1|.
CSVEDLLRTSGYNEQFF
TGCAGCGTTGAAGATCTTCTGCGGACTAGCGGATACAATGAGCAGTTCTTC
>.|TRBJ2-7|TRBV5-4|few
CASSLGWGPLYEQYF
TGTGCCAGCAGCCTCGGTTGGGGGCCCCTCTACGAGCAGTACTTC
>.|TRBJ2-1|TRBV7-3|many
CASSATLGEQFF
TGTGCCAGCAGCGCCACCCTGGGCGAGCAGTTCTTC
>TRBD1|TRBJ2-5|TRBV23-1|.
CASSHPDRDRETQYF
TGCGCCAGCAGTCACCCGGACAGGGATAGGGAGACCCAGTACTTC
>.|TRBJ2-5|TRBV4-2|many
CASSQELAAQETQYF
TGTGCCAGCAGCCAAGAACTAGCAGCTCAAGAGACCCAGTACTTC
>.|TRBJ1-1|TRBV7-9|.
CASSLDGALIAEALF
TGTGCCAGCAGCCTCGACGGGGCCTTAATCGCTGAAGCTTTATTT
>.|TRBJ2-3|TRBV10-3|.
CAISEILGDTQYF
TGTGCCATCAGTGAGATTTTAGGAGATACGCAGTATTTT
>TRBD2|TRBJ2-7|TRBV7-2|few
CASSLVLLAGGPVIAYEQYF
TGTGCCAGCAGCTTAGTACTGCTAGCGGGAGGGCCTGTTATCGCTTACGAGCAGTACTTC
>TRBD2|TRBJ2-5|TRBV20-1|.
CSAEAGFETQYF
TGCAGTGCTGAAGCGGGATTTGAGACCCAGTACTTC
>.|TRBJ2-5|TRBV7-3|few
CASSFSGTSAGTQYF
TGTGCCAGCAGCTTCTCCGGGACCTCGGCCGGGACCCAGTACTTC